Shown below are 8 T cell receptor beta chains from a single sample sequenced in a study of T-cell reconstitution after alpha-beta-depleted transplantation in children. For TCRbeta, the library was prepared with unique molecular identifiers. TCRdb re-called the PCR reads through MiXCR, storing one row per CDR3 protein. Seen here are about 580,000 distinct CDR3 sequences, roughly 23% observed once, and the top ten hold roughly 15%. The specimen comprised PBMCs, mostly from graft donor cells, sampled 360 days after TCRalphabeta/CD19-depleted stem cell transplant. Source of these receptors: a boy in the first two years of life who had a stem cell transplant for acute myeloid leukemia, so the T cells may come from the graft donor.

This clonotype was counted between two and nine times. The CDR3 coding sequence is TGTGCCAGCAGGGAGACAGGTGGTCTGGCTTGGGATCTTTACGAGCAGTACTTC. Translation: CASRETGGLAWDLYEQYF. This rearrangement joins TRBV2 to TRBJ2-7; TRBD1 might be the D (6 bases). Trimming cost V 6 bases and J 4 bases, with 28 bases left between them. Per germline, CDR1 SNHLY and CDR2 FYNNEI. This CDR3 is 18 amino acids long.

This clonotype was seen many times. J is TRBJ2-5 and V is TRBV6-5, with D uncertain. CDR3 length: 14 amino acids. Germline assignment: CDR1 MNHEY and CDR2 SVGAGI. Trimming removed 2 bases from V and 2 bases from J, with 9 bases in between. The CDR3 loop reads CASSYVGSQETQYF. The CDR3 DNA reads TGTGCCAGCAGTTACGTGGGTTCGCAAGAGACCCAGTACTTC.

This clonotype turned up a few times. The gene calls are TRBV4-3 and TRBJ2-1, with TRBD2 matching 10 bases. The CDR3 loop spans 19 amino acids. From germline, CDR1 is LGHNA and CDR2 YSLEER. Trimming removed 0 bases from V and 2 bases from J; junction bases left unmatched: 10. The CDR3 loop reads CASSQDPLLAGGPYNEQFF. DNA of the CDR3: TGCGCCAGCAGCCAAGATCCCCTATTAGCGGGGGGCCCCTACAATGAGCAGTTCTTC.

This clonotype was observed at least ten times. This chain joins TRBV27 and TRBJ2-5, with D possibly matching TRBD2 (6 bases). V was cut by 10 bases and J by 5 bases, with 23 bases left in between. This CDR3 is built from 15 residues. Germline V lookup: CDR1 MNHEY, CDR2 SMNVEV (reference sequence). The CDR3 DNA is TGTGCCACCGGAATAAACCGGGAGCGGCAGGAGACCCAGTACTTC. Protein product: CATGINRERQETQYF.

Only a few counts were recorded for this clonotype. V gene TRBV20-1 combines with J gene TRBJ2-7; the D gene could be TRBD1 or TRBD2 (5 bases each). The V gene lost 4 bases and the J gene lost 2 bases, with 12 bases spanning the gap. CDR1 and CDR2 from the germline V gene are DFQATT and SNEGSKA (reference sequence). CDR3 length: 13 amino acids. The chain's CDR3 is CSATPGLTYEQYF. CDR3 nucleotide sequence: TGCAGTGCTACCCCGGGGCTCACCTACGAGCAGTACTTC.

The chain links TRBV12-3 or TRBV12-4 to TRBJ1-3, with D possibly being TRBD1 (6 bases). The ends were cut back, 6 bases at V and 8 bases at J, with 14 bases in the middle. This CDR3 region has 13 residues. CDR3 nucleotides: TGTGCCAGCAGGCCCCAGGGGTGGGACACCATATATTTT. Translated: CASRPQGWDTIYF.

There are many counts of this clonotype. The chain employs TRBV7-6 and TRBJ2-1; D uncertain. V lost 2 bases, J lost 4 bases, and 15 bases lay in between. Germline V CDR1 and CDR2: SGHVS, FNYEAQ. This CDR3 has 16 amino acids. CDR3 residues: CASSLSRTATYNEQFF. The CDR3 region has the DNA TGTGCCAGCAGCTTATCCAGGACCGCCACTTACAATGAGCAGTTCTTC.

A note on this clonotype: A much larger clone sits a single nucleotide away, making a read error possible. The chain recombines TRBV7-2 with TRBJ1-2, with TRBD1 matching 10 bases. Germline values: CDR1 SGHTA, CDR2 FQGNSA. The CDR3 is made up of 16 amino acids. The CDR3 DNA reads TGTGCCAGCAGCTTAGCGGTCGGGGACAGGGGCTATGGCTACTCCTTC. Encoded protein: CASSLAVGDRGYGYSF.